This T cell receptor beta chain comes out of a study of neurological immune-mediated disorders. Whole-study results and caveats: HTLV-1-associated myelopathy had the most TCR clonal expansion, and multiple sclerosis had the least, less than healthy controls.

The unsorted libraries originated from 2 million PBMCs that had been stored at -80 C. The CDR3 sequence is 13 residues long. Trimming took 0 bases from V and 3 from J, leaving 5 bases between them. The V gene's germline CDR1 is ENHRY and CDR2 SYGVKD. The cDNA was generated through 5'RACE incorporating 10-nucleotide random UMIs. TCRdb reanalysed the 5' RACE reads using MiXCR and keeps one entry per CDR3 protein. The sample includes roughly 80,000 distinct CDR3 sequences, around a tenth seen only once; the top ten take about 2%. In regard to this clonotype: Its target is not known.

The sequence derives from a man aged 35 to 55 in good health. V gene TRBV10-3 combines with J gene TRBJ1-2, with unresolved D. Sequencing input: PBMCs. The CDR3 loop is CAISESGYYGYTF. CDR3 bases: TGTGCCATCAGTGAGTCGGGCTACTATGGCTACACCTTC.